This T cell receptor beta chain was found in a study of blood T cell repertoires in COVID-19. Study at large: T cells, B-cell-depleted T cells, or PBMCs provided the cDNA or gDNA that served as material.

The CDR3 is made up of 11 amino acids. V shed 5 bases and J shed 14 bases, with 13 bases lying between them. Some clones are missing from TCRdb's copy, which holds only in-frame ones; the method was immunoSEQ multiplex PCR. Of about 240,000 clones in the sample, under 90% were seen once. Those enrolled, adults aged roughly 18 to 90 years, came from 25 or so US areas. The genes are TRBV12-3 or TRBV12-4 and TRBJ2-1; the D gene is possibly TRBD1 (7 bases). What was sequenced was PBMCs or T cells enriched from blood (not recorded which). This TCR was recovered from a woman between 40 and 50 years old who had been exposed to COVID-19. CDR3 sequence reads: CASSRDREEFF. The CDR3 region has the DNA TGTGCCAGCAGTCGCGACAGGGAGGAGTTCTTC.